The 18 T cell receptor beta chains below were found in one sample sequenced in a study of CD8 T cells in ankylosing spondylitis. TCRdb passed the 5' RACE reads through MiXCR, listing each CDR3 protein once. The sample carries 300,000 to 400,000 distinct CDR3 sequences, roughly 22% recorded once. Sequencing was done on a sample of blood, either unsorted or a sorted T cell fraction (not recorded which). These receptor sequences come from a male donor with ankylosing spondylitis or in good health (not recorded which).

This clonotype was observed a few times. The rearrangement links TRBV28 to TRBJ2-5, with a possible D match to TRBD2 (6 bases). This CDR3 comprises 15 residues. Germline V gives CDR1 MDHEN, CDR2 SYDVKM. V was shortened by 5 bases and J by 4 bases, with 17 bases between the two germline ends. CDR3 nucleotides: TGTGCCAGCAGTCCCCTTATCGGGGGTGGAGAGACCCAGTACTTC. Amino acid sequence: CASSPLIGGGETQYF.

This clonotype was picked up a small number of times. The gene calls are TRBV7-2 and TRBJ2-7, with D unresolved. The V and J ends lost 6 bases and 3 bases respectively, with 18 bases between them. Germline CDR1 reads SGHTA; CDR2 reads FQGNSA. This CDR3 contains 15 residues. The CDR3 DNA reads as TGTGCCAGCAGGCCGTCTGGGTCATCACACTACGAGCAGTACTTC. Its translation is CASRPSGSSHYEQYF.

The table lists this clonotype with a count of one. This chain uses TRBV27 with TRBJ2-7; no reliable D call. Germline CDR1 MNHEY, CDR2 SMNVEV (reference sequence). The V and J ends lost 3 bases and 7 bases respectively, with 16 bases between them. The CDR3 extends over 14 amino acids. CDR3 loop: CASSLGLLDGEQYF. CDR3 DNA sequence: TGTGCCAGCAGTTTGGGGTTACTGGACGGGGAGCAGTACTTC.

The J gene is TRBJ2-2, the V gene TRBV6-2 or TRBV6-3; 9 bases match TRBD1. The CDR3 covers 14 residues. With 7 bases clipped from V and 6 bases from J, the junction kept 6 bases outside the gene matches. The germline V gene has CDR1 MNHEY and CDR2 SVGEGT. In DNA, the CDR3 is TGTGCCAGCACCGGACAGGGGTGGGCCGGGGAGCTGTTTTTT. It is translated as CASTGQGWAGELFF.

A few counts support this clonotype. The gene calls are TRBV11-2 and TRBJ2-7; D is possibly TRBD1 or TRBD2 (5 bases each). The CDR3 loop spans 14 amino acids. The germline V gene encodes CDR1 SGHAT and CDR2 FQNNGV. Trimming took off 0 bases at V and 3 bases at J, with 9 bases between the two ends. CDR3 loop: CASSLEGTFYEQYF. Written as DNA, the CDR3 is TGTGCCAGCAGCTTAGAGGGGACCTTCTACGAGCAGTACTTC.

The J gene is TRBJ2-7, the V gene TRBV20-1; the D is unclear. CDR1 and CDR2 from the germline V gene are DFQATT and SNEGSKA (reference sequence). V was clipped by 1 base and J by 3 bases, with 7 bases between them. This CDR3 has 12 amino acids. The CDR3 DNA reads as TGCAGTGCTAGAGCTCCAAGCTACGAGCAGTACTTC. Its protein is CSARAPSYEQYF.

The chain recombines TRBV4-1 with TRBJ2-5; D might be TRBD2 (5 bases). CDR1 is MGHRA, CDR2 YSYEKL, per germline. CDR3 length equals 17 residues. Trimming removed 2 bases at V and 7 bases at J, with 23 bases between. CDR3 sequence: CASSQQVSGGSAGTQYF. The CDR3 DNA follows: TGCGCCAGCAGCCAACAAGTTAGTGGTGGGAGCGCAGGGACCCAGTACTTC.

There are a few counts of this clonotype. The chain employs TRBV20-1 and TRBJ2-1; D perhaps matches TRBD1 (5 bases). This CDR3 has 16 amino acids. V lost 0 bases and J lost 3, with 15 bases in between. Looked up from germline, CDR1 is DFQATT and CDR2 is SNEGSKA (reference sequence). The CDR3 here is CSARDRAGWNYNEQFF. CDR3 coding DNA: TGCAGTGCTAGAGATCGCGCAGGGTGGAACTACAATGAGCAGTTCTTC.

CDR3 coding DNA: TGTGCCAGCAGCTTGATCGGGGGTTGGGAGACCCAGTACTTC. It encodes CASSLIGGWETQYF. The chain joins TRBV11-2 to TRBJ2-5, with D possibly being TRBD2 (6 bases). The V end was cut by 3 bases, the J end by 5 bases, with 13 bases between. CDR3 length: 14 residues. Germline CDR1 reads SGHAT; CDR2 reads FQNNGV.

This rearrangement joins TRBV2 to TRBJ2-7; D is possibly TRBD1 (6 bases). The germline CDR1 and CDR2 sequences are SNHLY and FYNNEI. The length of the CDR3 is 14 residues. Between the trimmed V and J ends, which lost 7 bases and 4 bases, there was a span of 17 bases. The CDR3 DNA reads as TGTGCCAGCAATGGCAGGACAGTCGATTACGAGCAGTACTTC. Protein product: CASNGRTVDYEQYF.

This rearrangement joins TRBV10-2 to TRBJ2-7; TRBD1 aligns across 7 bases. Germline lookup yields CDR1 WSHSY and CDR2 SAAADI. Unmatched junction bases numbered 6, after V lost 2 bases and J lost 2 bases. The CDR3 has 15 residues. Here the CDR3 reads CASSERQGVPYEQYF. The CDR3 DNA reads as TGCGCCAGCAGTGAGAGGCAGGGGGTTCCCTACGAGCAGTACTTC.

This clonotype was picked up a small number of times. V gene TRBV7-9 combines with J gene TRBJ2-1; 10 bases fit TRBD1. From germline, CDR1 is SEHNR and CDR2 FQNEAQ (reference sequence). V was pared by 4 bases and J by 8 bases, with 8 bases of the junction left unmatched. CDR3 length: 15 amino acids. The CDR3 spells CASSYRDRGSHEQFF. The CDR3 nucleotides are TGTGCCAGCAGCTACCGGGACAGGGGTTCCCATGAGCAGTTCTTC.

The chain links TRBV11-2 to TRBJ2-5; the match to TRBD2 covers 7 bases. V trimming: 4 bases; J trimming: 0 bases; junction bases outside the gene matches: 14. Germline V gives CDR1 SGHAT, CDR2 FQNNGV. The length of the CDR3 is 18 residues. The CDR3 DNA is TGTGCCAGCAGCTCGCCACTTCCGGCGGGGGACTACCAAGAGACCCAGTACTTC. Encoded protein: CASSSPLPAGDYQETQYF.

This clonotype has only a few counts. This rearrangement joins TRBV11-2 to TRBJ2-5, with 11 bases aligning to TRBD2. The CDR3 is 18 residues long. Trimming cost V 5 bases and J 1 base; bases outside gene matches: 12. Germline assignment: CDR1 SGHAT and CDR2 FQNNGV. CDR3 loop: CASSDRLLAGGPQETQYF. CDR3 in DNA: TGTGCCAGCAGCGACCGACTTCTAGCGGGGGGTCCCCAAGAGACCCAGTACTTC.

This rearrangement joins TRBV2 to TRBJ2-7, with D unresolved. This CDR3 is 12 amino acids long. The germline gives CDR1 SNHLY, CDR2 FYNNEI. V lost 1 base to trimming and J lost 9 bases, with 10 bases between them. In DNA, the CDR3 is TGTGCCAGCAGTGAAGGGATCCCAGGGCAGTACTTC. Protein sequence: CASSEGIPGQYF.

This clonotype turned up a few times. J is TRBJ2-1 and V is TRBV12-5, with a possible D match to TRBD1 (6 bases). Germline CDR1 is LGHNT and CDR2 is FRNRAP. This CDR3 has 14 amino acids. Between the trimmed V and J ends, which lost 1 base and 2 bases, there was a span of 6 bases. This CDR3 reads CASGLGGPYNEQFF. CDR3 nucleotide sequence: TGTGCTAGTGGTTTGGGGGGGCCCTACAATGAGCAGTTCTTC.

The chain uses TRBV27 and TRBJ2-7; 9 bases fit TRBD2. V lost 1 base and J lost 4; bases outside the gene matches: 5. Germline CDR1 is MNHEY and CDR2 is SMNVEV (reference sequence). This CDR3 is built from 15 residues. The CDR3 bases are TGTGCCAGCAGTTTATGGGCGGGGGGGCCATACGAGCAGTACTTC. Its translation: CASSLWAGGPYEQYF.

This clonotype was detected ten times or more. The V and J genes are TRBV4-2 and TRBJ2-3; D is uncertain. V was cut by 0 bases and J by 1 base, with 5 bases left in between. CDR1 is LGHNA, CDR2 YNFKEQ, per germline. The CDR3 is 14 residues long. CDR3 DNA sequence: TGTGCCAGCAGCCAAGAACTCGGCACAGATACGCAGTATTTT. This translates into CASSQELGTDTQYF.